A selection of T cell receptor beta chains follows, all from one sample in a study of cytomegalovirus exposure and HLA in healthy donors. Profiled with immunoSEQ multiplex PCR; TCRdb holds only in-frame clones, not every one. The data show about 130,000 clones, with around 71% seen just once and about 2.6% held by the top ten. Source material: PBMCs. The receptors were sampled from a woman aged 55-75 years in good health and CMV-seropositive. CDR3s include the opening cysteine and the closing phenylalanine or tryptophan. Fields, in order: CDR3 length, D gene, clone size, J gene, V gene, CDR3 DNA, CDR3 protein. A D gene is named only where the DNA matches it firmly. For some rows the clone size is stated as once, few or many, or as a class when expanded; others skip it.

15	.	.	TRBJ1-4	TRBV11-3	TGTGCCAGCAGCTTAGGAGGCAGGGATGGTGAAAAACTGTTTTTT	CASSLGGRDGEKLFF
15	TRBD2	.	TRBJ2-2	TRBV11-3	TGTGCCAGCAGCCTTGGGGGGGCGAACACCGGGGAGCTGTTTTTT	CASSLGGANTGELFF
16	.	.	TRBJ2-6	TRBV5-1	TGCGCCAGCAGCTTGGGTGGGAGCTCTGGGGCCAACGTCCTGACTTTC	CASSLGGSSGANVLTF
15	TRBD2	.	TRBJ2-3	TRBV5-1	TGCGCCAGCAAACTAGCGGGGGGGCCCCGTCGTACGCAGTATTTT	CASKLAGGPRRTQYF
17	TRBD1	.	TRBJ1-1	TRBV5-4	TGTGCCAGCAGCCAAAACCGGGACAGCAACATGAACACTGAAGCTTTCTTT	CASSQNRDSNMNTEAFF
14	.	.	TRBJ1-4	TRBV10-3	TGTGCCATCAGTCGGACAGAAACTAATGAAAAACTGTTTTTT	CAISRTETNEKLFF
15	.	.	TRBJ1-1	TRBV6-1	TGTGCCAGCAGGGGACACCAGGCACTGAACACTGAAGCTTTCTTT	CASRGHQALNTEAFF
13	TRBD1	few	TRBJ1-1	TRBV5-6	TGTGCCACCGGACAGGGCGTGAACACTGAAGCTTTCTTT	CATGQGVNTEAFF
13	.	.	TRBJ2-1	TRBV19	TGTGCCAGTACCTCAGGGGCGGGCAATGAGCAGTTCTTC	CASTSGAGNEQFF
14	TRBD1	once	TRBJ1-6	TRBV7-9	TGTGCCAGCAGCTCCGGGACAGCGTATTCACCCCTCCACTTT	CASSSGTAYSPLHF
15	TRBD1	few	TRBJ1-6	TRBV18	TGTGCCAGCACCCCCGAGACAGGGGGAAATTCACCCCTCCACTTT	CASTPETGGNSPLHF
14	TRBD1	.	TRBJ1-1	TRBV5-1	TGCGCCAGCACCCCCCCAGGGGGGAGCACTGAAGCTTTCTTT	CASTPPGGSTEAFF
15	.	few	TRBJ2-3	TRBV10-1	TGCGCCAGCAGCGGGGGATTAGGAGGTGCAGATACGCAGTATTTT	CASSGGLGGADTQYF
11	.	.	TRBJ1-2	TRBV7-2	TGTGCCAGCAGCCAGGGCTATGGCTACACCTTC	CASSQGYGYTF
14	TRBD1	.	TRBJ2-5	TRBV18	TGTGCCAGCTCACCGGGACAGGGGTGGGAGACCCAGTACTTC	CASSPGQGWETQYF
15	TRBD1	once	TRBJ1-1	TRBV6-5	TGTGCCAGCAGTTACTCGACCAGGGGGAGCACTGAAGCTTTCTTT	CASSYSTRGSTEAFF
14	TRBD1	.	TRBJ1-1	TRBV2	TGTGCCAGCAGGGATAAATACAGGGGGCGTAAAGCTTTCTTT	CASRDKYRGRKAFF
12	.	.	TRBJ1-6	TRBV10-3	TGTGCCATCAGAGACAGCGTTTCACCCCTCCACTTT	CAIRDSVSPLHF
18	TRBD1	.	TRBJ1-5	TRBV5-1	TGCGCCAGCAGCCCGTACGGAGGACAGGGGTCCGCCAATCAGCCCCAGCATTTT	CASSPYGGQGSANQPQHF
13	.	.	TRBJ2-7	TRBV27	TGTGCCAGCAGTTTTAGGTTTGGAGGGGGCGAGTACTTC	CASSFRFGGGEYF
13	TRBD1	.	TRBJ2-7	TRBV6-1	TGTGCCAGCTTTACAGGGGGGACCTACGAGCAGTACTTC	CASFTGGTYEQYF
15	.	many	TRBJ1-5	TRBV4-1	TGCGCCAGCAGCTGGGAGGTGTCGAGCAATCAGCCCCAGCATTTT	CASSWEVSSNQPQHF
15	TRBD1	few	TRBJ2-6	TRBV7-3	TGTGCCAGCAGCTTACAGGGGGCTGGGGCCAACGTCCTGACTTTC	CASSLQGAGANVLTF
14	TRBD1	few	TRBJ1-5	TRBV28	TGTGCCAGCCTCCAGGGGGGTAGCGGTCAGCCCCAGCATTTT	CASLQGGSGQPQHF
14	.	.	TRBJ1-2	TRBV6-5	TGTGCCAGCAGTCCCGCTCCACAGACCTATGGCTACACCTTC	CASSPAPQTYGYTF
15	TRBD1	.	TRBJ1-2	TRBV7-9	TGTGCCAGCAGCTTATTCGCAGGGGGCAACTATGGCTACACCTTC	CASSLFAGGNYGYTF
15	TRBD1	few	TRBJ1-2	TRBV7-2	TGTGCCAGCAGCCTGACAGGGCCCGAAGGGTATGGCTACACCTTC	CASSLTGPEGYGYTF
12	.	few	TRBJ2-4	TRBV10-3	TGTGCCATCAGTGTCGCAGGAAACATTCAGTACTTC	CAISVAGNIQYF
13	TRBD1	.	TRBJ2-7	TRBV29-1	TGCAGCGGTACGGGACAGGGGGCCTACGAGCAGTACTTC	CSGTGQGAYEQYF
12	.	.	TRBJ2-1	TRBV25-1	TGTGCCAGCACCACAGGGTGGAATGAGCAGTTCTTC	CASTTGWNEQFF
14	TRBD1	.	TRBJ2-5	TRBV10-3	TGTGCCATCAGGCTAGACAGGGCCGAAGAGACCCAGTACTTC	CAIRLDRAEETQYF
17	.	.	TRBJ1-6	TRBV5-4	TGTGCCAGCAGCTTGGCTTGGAGGGAAGGGTTAAAATCACCCCTCCACTTT	CASSLAWREGLKSPLHF
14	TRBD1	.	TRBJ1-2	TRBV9	TGTGCCAGCAGCGTAGGACAGGGGGCGCGAGGCTACACCTTC	CASSVGQGARGYTF
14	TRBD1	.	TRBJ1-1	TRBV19	TGTGCCAGTACCTCAACAGGGGGCCACACTGAAGCTTTCTTT	CASTSTGGHTEAFF
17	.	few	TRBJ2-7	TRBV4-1	TGCGCCAGCAGCCCATCGGTCGGGGTCCCCACCCCCTACGAGCAGTACTTC	CASSPSVGVPTPYEQYF
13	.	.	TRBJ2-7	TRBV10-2	TGCGCCACCAGCGGAGGGGGCCTCTACGAGCAGTACTTC	CATSGGGLYEQYF
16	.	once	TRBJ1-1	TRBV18	TGTGCCAGCTCACCACCGCAGGGGATTGGGAACACTGAAGCTTTCTTT	CASSPPQGIGNTEAFF
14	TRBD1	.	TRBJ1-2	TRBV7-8	TGTGCCAGCAGCTTAGGGGACAGGGTATATGGCTACACCTTC	CASSLGDRVYGYTF